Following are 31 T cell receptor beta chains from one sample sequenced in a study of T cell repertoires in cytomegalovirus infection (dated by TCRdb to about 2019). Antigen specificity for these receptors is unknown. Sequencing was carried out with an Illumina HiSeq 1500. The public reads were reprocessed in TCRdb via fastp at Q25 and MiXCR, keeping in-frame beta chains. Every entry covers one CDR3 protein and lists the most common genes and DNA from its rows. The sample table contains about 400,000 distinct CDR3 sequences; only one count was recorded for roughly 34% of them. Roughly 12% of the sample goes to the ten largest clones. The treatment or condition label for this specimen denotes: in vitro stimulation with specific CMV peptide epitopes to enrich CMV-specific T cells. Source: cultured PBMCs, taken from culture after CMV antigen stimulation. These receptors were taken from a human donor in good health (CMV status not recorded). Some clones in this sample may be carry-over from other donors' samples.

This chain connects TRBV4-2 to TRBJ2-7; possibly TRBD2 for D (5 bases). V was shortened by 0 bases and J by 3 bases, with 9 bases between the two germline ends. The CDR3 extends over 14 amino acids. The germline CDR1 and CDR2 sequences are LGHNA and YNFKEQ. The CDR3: CASSQDLGGYEQYF. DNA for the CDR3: TGTGCCAGCAGCCAAGATCTAGGAGGCTACGAGCAGTACTTC.

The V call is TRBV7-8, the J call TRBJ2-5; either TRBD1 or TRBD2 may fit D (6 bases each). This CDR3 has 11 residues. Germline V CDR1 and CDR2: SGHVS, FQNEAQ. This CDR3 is CATGAQETQYF. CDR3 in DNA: TGTGCAACGGGGGCCCAAGAGACCCAGTACTTC.

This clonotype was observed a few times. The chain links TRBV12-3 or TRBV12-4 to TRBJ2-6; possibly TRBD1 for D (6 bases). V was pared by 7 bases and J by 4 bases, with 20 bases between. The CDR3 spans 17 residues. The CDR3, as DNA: TGTGCCAGCAAGGCACAGGGTGGAGTTGCGGGGGCCAACGTCCTGACTTTC. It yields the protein CASKAQGGVAGANVLTF.

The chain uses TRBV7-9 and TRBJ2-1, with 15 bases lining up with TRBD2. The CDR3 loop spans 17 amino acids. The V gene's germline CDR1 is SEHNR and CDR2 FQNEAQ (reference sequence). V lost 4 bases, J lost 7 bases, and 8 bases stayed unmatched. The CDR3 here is CASSSRVGTSGRNEQFF. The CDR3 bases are TGTGCCAGCAGCTCTAGAGTCGGGACTAGCGGGAGGAATGAGCAGTTCTTC.

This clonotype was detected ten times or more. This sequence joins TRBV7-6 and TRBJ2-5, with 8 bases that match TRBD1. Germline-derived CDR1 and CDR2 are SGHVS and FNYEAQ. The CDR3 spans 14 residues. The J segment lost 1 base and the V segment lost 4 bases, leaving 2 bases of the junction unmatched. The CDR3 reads CASSSTGGQETQYF. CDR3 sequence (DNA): TGTGCCAGCAGCTCAACAGGGGGCCAAGAGACCCAGTACTTC.

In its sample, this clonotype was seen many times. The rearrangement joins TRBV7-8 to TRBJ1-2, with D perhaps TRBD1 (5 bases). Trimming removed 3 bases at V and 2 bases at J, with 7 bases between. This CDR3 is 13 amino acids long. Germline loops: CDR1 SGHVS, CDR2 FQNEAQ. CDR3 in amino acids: CASSLQGNYGYTF. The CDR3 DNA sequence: TGTGCCAGCAGCTTGCAGGGCAACTATGGCTACACCTTC.

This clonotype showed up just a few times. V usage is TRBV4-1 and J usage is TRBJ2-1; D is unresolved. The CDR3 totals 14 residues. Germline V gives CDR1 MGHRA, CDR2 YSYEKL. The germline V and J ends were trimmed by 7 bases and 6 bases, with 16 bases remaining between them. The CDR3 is CASKVEGFGNEQFF. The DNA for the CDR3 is TGCGCCAGCAAGGTAGAAGGCTTCGGCAATGAGCAGTTCTTC.

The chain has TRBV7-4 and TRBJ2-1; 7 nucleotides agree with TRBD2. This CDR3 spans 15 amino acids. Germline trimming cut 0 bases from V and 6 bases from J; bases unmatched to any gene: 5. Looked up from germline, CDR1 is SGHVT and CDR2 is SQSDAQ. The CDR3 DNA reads TGTGCCAGCAGCTTAGCGGGTCGCGGGGGCAATGAGCAGTTCTTC. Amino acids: CASSLAGRGGNEQFF.

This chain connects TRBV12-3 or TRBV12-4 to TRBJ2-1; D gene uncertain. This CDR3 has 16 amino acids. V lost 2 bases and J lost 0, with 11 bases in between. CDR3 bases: TGTGCCAGCAGTTTACGCCTCCCCAGCTCCTACAATGAGCAGTTCTTC. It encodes CASSLRLPSSYNEQFF.

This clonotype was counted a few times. The CDR3 reads CASSEEEGLKAHQPQHF. For the CDR3, the DNA is TGTGCCAGCAGTGAAGAGGAGGGACTGAAGGCCCATCAGCCCCAGCATTTT. This chain uses TRBV25-1 with TRBJ1-5; a weak D match, TRBD1 (5 bases). The CDR3 covers 17 residues. Germline CDR1 reads MGHDK; CDR2 reads SYGVNS. Trimming left V 2 bases short and J 5 bases short, with 19 bases between.

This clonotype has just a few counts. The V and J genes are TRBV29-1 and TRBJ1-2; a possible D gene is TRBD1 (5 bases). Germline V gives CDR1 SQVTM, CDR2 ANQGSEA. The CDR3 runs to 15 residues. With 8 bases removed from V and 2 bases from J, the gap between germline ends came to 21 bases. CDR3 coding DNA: TGCAGCTCTTTGGACACCCGCGCATCCAACTATGGCTACACCTTC. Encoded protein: CSSLDTRASNYGYTF.

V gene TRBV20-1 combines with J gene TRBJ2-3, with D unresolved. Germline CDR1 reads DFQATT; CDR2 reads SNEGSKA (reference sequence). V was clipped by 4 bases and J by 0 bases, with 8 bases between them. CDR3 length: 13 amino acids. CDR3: CSATDQSTDTQYF. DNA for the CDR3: TGCAGTGCTACGGACCAAAGCACAGATACGCAGTATTTT.

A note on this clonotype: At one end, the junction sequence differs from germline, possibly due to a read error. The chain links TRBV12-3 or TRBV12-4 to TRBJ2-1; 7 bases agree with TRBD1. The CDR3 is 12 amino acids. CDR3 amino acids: CDSSPRTGLQFF. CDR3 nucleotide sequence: TGTGACAGCAGTCCGCGGACAGGCCTTCAGTTCTTC.

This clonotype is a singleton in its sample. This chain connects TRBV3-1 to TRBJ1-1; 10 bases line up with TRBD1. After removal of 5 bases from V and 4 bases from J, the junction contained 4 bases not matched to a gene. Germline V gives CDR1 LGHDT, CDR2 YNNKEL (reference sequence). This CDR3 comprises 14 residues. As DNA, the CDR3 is TGTGCCAGCAGCTTCGACAGGGGGCCCACTGAAGCTTTCTTT. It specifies CASSFDRGPTEAFF.

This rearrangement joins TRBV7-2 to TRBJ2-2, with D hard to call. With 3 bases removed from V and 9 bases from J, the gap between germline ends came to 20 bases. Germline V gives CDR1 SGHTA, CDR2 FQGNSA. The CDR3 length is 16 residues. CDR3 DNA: TGTGCCAGCAGCTTCGCGCGGCGGACCACTCTAAGGGAGCTGTTTTTT. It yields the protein CASSFARRTTLRELFF.

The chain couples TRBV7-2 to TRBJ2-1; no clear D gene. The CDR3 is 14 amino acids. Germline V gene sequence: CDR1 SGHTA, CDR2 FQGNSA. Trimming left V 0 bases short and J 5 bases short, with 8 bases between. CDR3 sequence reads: CASSLAIPDNEQFF. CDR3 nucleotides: TGTGCCAGCAGCTTAGCGATACCTGACAATGAGCAGTTCTTC.

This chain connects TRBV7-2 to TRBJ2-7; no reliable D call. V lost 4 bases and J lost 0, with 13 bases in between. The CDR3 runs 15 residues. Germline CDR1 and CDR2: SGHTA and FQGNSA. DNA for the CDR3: TGTGCCAGCAGCTGGACCGGCGCCCCCTCCTACGAGCAGTACTTC. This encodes CASSWTGAPSYEQYF.

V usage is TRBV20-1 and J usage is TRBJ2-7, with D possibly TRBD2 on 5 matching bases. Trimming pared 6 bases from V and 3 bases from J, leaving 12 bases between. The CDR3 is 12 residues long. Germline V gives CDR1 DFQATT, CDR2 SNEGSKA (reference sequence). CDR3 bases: TGCAGTGCGACCCGGGGAGACTACGAGCAGTACTTC. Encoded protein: CSATRGDYEQYF.

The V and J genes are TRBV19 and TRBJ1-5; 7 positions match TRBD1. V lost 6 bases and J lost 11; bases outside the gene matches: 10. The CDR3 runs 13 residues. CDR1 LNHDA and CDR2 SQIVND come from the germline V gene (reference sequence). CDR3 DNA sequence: TGTGCCAGTAGCGACGGGACAGTCATGGCCCAGCATTTT. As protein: CASSDGTVMAQHF. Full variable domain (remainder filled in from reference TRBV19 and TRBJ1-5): DGGITQSPKYLFRKEGQNVTLSCEQNLNHDAMYWYRQDPGQGLRLIYYSQIVNDFQKGDIAEGYSVSREKKESFPLTVTSAQKNPTAFYLCASSDGTVMAQHFGDGTRLSIL.

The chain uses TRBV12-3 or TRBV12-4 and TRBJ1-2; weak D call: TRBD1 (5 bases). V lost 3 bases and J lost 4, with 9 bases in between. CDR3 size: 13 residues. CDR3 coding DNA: TGTGCCAGCAGTTTCGAGGGGTTCTATGGCTACACCTTC. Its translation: CASSFEGFYGYTF.

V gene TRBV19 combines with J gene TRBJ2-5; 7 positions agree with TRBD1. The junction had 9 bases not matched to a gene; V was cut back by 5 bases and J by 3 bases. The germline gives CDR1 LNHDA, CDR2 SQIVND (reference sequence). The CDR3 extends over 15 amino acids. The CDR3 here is CASSSHRGTKETQYF. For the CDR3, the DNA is TGTGCCAGTAGTTCCCACAGGGGTACCAAAGAGACCCAGTACTTC.

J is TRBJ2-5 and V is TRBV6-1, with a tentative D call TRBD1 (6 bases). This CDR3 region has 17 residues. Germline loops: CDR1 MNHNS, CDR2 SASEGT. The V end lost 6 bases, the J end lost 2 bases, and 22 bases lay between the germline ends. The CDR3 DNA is TGTGCCAGCAGCCCAAGGTTAGGGGGACCCAATCAAGAGACCCAGTACTTC. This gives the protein CASSPRLGGPNQETQYF.

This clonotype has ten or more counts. CDR3 nucleotides: TGTGCCAGCAGCTTAATACGGCAGGCTAACAATGAGCAGTTCTTC. Translation gives CASSLIRQANNEQFF. V and J are TRBV7-2 and TRBJ2-1; D gene uncertain. Per germline, CDR1 SGHTA and CDR2 FQGNSA. V shed 2 bases and J shed 5 bases, with 13 bases lying between them. This CDR3 spans 15 amino acids.

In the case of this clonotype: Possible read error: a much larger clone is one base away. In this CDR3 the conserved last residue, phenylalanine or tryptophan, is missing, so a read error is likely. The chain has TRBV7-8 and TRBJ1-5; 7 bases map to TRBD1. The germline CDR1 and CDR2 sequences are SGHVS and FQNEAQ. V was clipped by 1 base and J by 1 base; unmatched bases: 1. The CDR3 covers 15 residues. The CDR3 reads CASSLETGSNQPQHL. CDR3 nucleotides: TGTGCCAGCAGCTTAGAGACAGGGAGCAATCAGCCCCAGCATCTT.

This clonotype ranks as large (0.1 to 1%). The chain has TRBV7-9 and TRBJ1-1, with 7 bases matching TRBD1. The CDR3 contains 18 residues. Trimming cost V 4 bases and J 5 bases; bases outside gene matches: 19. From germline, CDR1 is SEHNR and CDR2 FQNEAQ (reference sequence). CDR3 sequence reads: CASSSPNRGPFGDTEAFF. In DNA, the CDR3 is TGTGCCAGCAGCTCCCCTAACAGGGGCCCTTTTGGTGATACTGAAGCTTTCTTT.

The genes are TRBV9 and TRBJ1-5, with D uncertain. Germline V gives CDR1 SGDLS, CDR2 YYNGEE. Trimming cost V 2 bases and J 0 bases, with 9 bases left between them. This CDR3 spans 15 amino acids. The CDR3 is CASSVAGLSNQPQHF. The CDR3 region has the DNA TGTGCCAGCAGCGTGGCAGGACTTAGCAATCAGCCCCAGCATTTT. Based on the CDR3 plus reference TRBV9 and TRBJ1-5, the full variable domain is DSGVTQTPKHLITATGQRVTLRCSPRSGDLSVYWYQQSLDQGLQFLIQYYNGEERAKGNILERFSAQQFPDLHSELNLSSLELGDSALYFCASSVAGLSNQPQHFGDGTRLSIL.

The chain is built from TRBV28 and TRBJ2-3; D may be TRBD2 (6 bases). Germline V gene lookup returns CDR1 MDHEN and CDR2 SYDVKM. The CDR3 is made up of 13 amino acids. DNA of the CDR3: TGTGCGATACTGCGGGAAGGCACAGATACGCAGTATTTT. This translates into CAILREGTDTQYF.

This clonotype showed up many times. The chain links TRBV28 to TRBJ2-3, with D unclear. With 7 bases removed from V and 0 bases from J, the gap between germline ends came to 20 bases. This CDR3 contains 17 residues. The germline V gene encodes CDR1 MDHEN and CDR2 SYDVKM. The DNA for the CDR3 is TGTGCCAGCACCCTGGGTTACAGCTTTACTAGCACAGATACGCAGTATTTT. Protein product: CASTLGYSFTSTDTQYF.

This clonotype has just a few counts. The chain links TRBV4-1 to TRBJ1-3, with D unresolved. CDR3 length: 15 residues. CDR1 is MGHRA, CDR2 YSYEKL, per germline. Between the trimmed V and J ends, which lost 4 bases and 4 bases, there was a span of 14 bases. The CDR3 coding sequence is TGCGCCAGCAGCCCGGCGGACGCGGGGGGAAACACCATATATTTT. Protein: CASSPADAGGNTIYF.

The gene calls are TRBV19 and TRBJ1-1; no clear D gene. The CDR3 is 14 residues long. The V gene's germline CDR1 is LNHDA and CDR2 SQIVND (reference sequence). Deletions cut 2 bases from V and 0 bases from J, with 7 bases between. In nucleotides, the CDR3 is TGTGCCAGTAGTATATCGCGGATGAACACTGAAGCTTTCTTT. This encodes CASSISRMNTEAFF.

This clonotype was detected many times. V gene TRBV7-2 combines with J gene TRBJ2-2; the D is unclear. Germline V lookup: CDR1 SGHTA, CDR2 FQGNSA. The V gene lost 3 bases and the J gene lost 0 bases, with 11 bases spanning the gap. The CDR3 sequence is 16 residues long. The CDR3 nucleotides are TGTGCCAGCAGCTTCGTGCGGCTCGCGAACACCGGGGAGCTGTTTTTT. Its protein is CASSFVRLANTGELFF. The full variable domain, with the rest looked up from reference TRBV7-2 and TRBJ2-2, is GAGVSQSPSNKVTEKGKDVELRCDPISGHTALYWYRQSLGQGLEFLIYFQGNSAPDKSGLPSDRFSAERTGGSVSTLTIQRTQQEDSAVYLCASSFVRLANTGELFFGEGSRLTVL.